This T cell receptor beta chain derives from a study of T cell clonotyping in hematopoietic cell transplantation. CDR3 length: 16 residues. Germline V gives CDR1 SGHAT, CDR2 FQNNGV. Trimming removed 3 bases from V and 4 bases from J; junction bases left unmatched: 6. Measured with immunoSEQ multiplex PCR; TCRdb has only the in-frame clones, and not every one. The table includes 12,000 to 15,000 clones, under 90% detected once. V and J are TRBV11-2 and TRBJ2-2, with 9 bases identical to TRBD1. Source: PBMCs, taken 100 days after allogeneic stem cell transplant. The TCR was taken from a male patient aged 50 to 59 who had an allogeneic stem cell transplant from an unrelated donor, so T cells may come from the graft donor. Some clones in this sample may be carry-over from other donors' samples. The CDR3 loop is CASSLAQGAPTGELFF. CDR3 sequence (DNA): TGTGCCAGCAGCTTGGCACAGGGGGCGCCCACCGGGGAGCTGTTTTTT. The full variable domain, its missing parts supplied by reference TRBV11-2 and TRBJ2-2, is EAGVAQSPRYKIIEKRQSVAFWCNPISGHATLYWYQQILGQGPKLLIQFQNNGVVDDSQLPKDRFSAERLKGVDSTLKIQPAKLEDSAVYLCASSLAQGAPTGELFFGEGSRLTVL.